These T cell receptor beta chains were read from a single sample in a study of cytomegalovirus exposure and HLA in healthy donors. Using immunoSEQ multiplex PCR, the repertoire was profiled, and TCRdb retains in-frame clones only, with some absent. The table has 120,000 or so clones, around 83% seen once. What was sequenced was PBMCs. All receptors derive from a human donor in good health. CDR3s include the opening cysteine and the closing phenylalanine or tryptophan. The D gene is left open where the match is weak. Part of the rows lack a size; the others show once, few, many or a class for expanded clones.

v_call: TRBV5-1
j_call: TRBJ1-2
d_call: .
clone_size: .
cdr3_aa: CASSLANIQGSGYTF
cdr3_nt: TGCGCCAGCAGCTTGGCCAATATCCAGGGAAGTGGCTACACCTTC

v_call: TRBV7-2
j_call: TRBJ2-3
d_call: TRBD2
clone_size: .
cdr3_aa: CASSLVPSGEHTQYF
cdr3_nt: TGTGCCAGCAGCTTAGTACCCAGCGGGGAACATACGCAGTATTTT

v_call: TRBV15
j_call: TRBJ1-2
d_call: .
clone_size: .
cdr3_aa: CATIPSETRTFVYPGYGYTF
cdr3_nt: TGTGCCACCATCCCGAGTGAGACAAGGACTTTTGTCTACCCCGGCTATGGCTACACCTTC

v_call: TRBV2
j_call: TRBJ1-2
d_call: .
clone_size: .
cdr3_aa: CASQLMGEGGYTF
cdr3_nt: TGTGCCAGCCAATTGATGGGGGAGGGCGGCTACACCTTC

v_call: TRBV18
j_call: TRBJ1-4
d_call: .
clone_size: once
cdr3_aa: CASSYFATNEKLFF
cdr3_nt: TGTGCCAGCTCCTATTTTGCAACTAATGAAAAACTGTTTTTT

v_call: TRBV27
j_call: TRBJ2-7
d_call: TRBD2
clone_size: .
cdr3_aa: CASSLTPGGAYRNYEQYF
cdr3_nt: TGTGCCAGCAGTTTAACCCCCGGGGGGGCCTACCGGAACTACGAGCAGTACTTC

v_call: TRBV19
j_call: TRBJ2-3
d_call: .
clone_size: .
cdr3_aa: CASSIYTQGDTQYF
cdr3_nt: TGTGCCAGTAGTATATATACTCAGGGAGATACGCAGTATTTT

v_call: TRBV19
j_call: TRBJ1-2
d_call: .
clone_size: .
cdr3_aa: CASSIRQNGYTF
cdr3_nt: TGTGCCAGTAGTATACGACAGAATGGCTACACCTTC

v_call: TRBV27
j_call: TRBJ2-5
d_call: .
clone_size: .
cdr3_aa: CASSLSGAETQYF
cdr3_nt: TGTGCCAGCAGTTTATCAGGGGCAGAGACCCAGTACTTC

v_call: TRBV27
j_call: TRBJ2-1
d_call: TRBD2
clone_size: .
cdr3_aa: CASSSAGVEQFF
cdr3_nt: TGTGCCAGCAGCAGTGCGGGGGTTGAGCAGTTCTTC

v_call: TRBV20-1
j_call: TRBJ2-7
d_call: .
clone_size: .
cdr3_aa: CSALTYEQYF
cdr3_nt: TGCAGTGCGCTTACTTACGAGCAGTACTTC

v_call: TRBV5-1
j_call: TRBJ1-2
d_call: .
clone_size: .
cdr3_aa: CASSLLGKEGGYTF
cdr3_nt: TGCGCCAGCAGCTTGCTAGGGAAGGAGGGTGGCTACACCTTC

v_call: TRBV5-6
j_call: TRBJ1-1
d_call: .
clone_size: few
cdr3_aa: CASSLGWTVNTEAFF
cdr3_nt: TGTGCCAGCAGCTTGGGGTGGACAGTGAACACTGAAGCTTTCTTT

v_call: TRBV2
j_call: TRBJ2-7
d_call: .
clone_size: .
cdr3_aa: CASRGTQDYEQYF
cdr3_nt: TGTGCCAGCAGGGGGACACAAGACTACGAGCAGTACTTC

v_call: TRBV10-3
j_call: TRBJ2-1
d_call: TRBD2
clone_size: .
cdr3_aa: CAIRRERGGLFF
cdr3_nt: TGTGCCATCAGGAGGGAGCGGGGGGGTTTGTTCTTC

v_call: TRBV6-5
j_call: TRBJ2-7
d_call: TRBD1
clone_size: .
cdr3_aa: CASSWDRNEQYF
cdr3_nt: TGTGCCAGCAGTTGGGACAGAAACGAGCAGTACTTC

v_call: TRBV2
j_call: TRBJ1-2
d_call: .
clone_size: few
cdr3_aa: CASSEVVEGYGYTF
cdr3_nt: TGTGCCAGCAGTGAAGTGGTCGAGGGTTATGGCTACACCTTC

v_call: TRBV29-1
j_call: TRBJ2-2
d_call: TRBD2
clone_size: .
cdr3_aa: CSVGAGGAVGELFF
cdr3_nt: TGCAGCGTTGGGGCCGGGGGGGCGGTCGGGGAGCTGTTTTTT

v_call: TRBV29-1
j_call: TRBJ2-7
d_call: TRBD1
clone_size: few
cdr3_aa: CSAGTGYEQYF
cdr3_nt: TGCAGCGCCGGGACAGGGTACGAGCAGTACTTC

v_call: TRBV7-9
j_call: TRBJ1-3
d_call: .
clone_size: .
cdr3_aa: CASSPTDGLSGNTIYF
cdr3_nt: TGTGCCAGCAGCCCTACAGATGGCCTCTCTGGAAACACCATATATTTT

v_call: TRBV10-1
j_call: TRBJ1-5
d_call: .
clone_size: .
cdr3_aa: CASSESTEPQHF
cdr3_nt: TGCGCCAGCAGTGAGTCCACGGAGCCCCAGCATTTT

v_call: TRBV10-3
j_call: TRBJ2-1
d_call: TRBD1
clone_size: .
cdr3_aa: CATRDRVFNEQFF
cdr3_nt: TGTGCCACCCGGGACAGGGTCTTCAATGAGCAGTTCTTC

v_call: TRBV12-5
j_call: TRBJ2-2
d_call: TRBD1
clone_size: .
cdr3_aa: CASGGQGFGGELFF
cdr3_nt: TGTGCTAGTGGTGGACAGGGGTTCGGCGGGGAGCTGTTTTTT

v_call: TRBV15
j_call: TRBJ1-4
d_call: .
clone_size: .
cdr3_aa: CATSTGGISEKLFF
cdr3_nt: TGTGCCACCAGCACGGGGGGGATTAGTGAAAAACTGTTTTTT

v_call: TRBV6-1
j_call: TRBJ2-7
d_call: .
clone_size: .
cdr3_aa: CASSADQGNEQYF
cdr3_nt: TGTGCCAGCAGTGCAGACCAGGGTAACGAGCAGTACTTC

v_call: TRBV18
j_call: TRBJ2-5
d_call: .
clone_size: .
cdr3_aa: CASSPFPGGAQETQYF
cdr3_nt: TGTGCCAGCTCACCATTCCCCGGGGGAGCGCAAGAGACCCAGTACTTC

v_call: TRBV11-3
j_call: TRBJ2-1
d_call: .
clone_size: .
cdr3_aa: CASSLDDTTGNEQFF
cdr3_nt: TGTGCCAGCAGCTTAGATGACACCACGGGGAATGAGCAGTTCTTC

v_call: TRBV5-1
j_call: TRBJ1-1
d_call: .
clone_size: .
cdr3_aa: CASSPEGLSRAFF
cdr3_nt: TGCGCCAGCAGCCCGGAGGGTCTCTCGCGGGCTTTCTTT

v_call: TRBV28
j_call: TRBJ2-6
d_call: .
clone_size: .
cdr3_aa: CASKRGLSGANVLTF
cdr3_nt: TGTGCCAGCAAGCGCGGCCTCTCTGGGGCCAACGTCCTGACTTTC

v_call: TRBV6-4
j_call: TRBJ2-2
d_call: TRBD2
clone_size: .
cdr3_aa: CASSGLAGGPSTGELFF
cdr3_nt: TGTGCCAGCAGTGGGCTAGCGGGGGGGCCCAGTACCGGGGAGCTGTTTTTT

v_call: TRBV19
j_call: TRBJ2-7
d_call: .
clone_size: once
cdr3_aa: CASSIAAGYEQYF
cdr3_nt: TGTGCCAGTAGTATTGCGGCCGGCTACGAGCAGTACTTC

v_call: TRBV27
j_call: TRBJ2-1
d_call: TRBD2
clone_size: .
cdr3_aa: CASSFFSSGGYNEQFF
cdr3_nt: TGTGCCAGCAGTTTCTTCTCTAGCGGGGGGTACAATGAGCAGTTCTTC

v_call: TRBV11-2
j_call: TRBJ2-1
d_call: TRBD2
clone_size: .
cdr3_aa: CASSPPREGTSYNEQFF
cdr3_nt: TGTGCCAGCAGCCCTCCGCGGGAGGGCACGTCCTACAATGAGCAGTTCTTC

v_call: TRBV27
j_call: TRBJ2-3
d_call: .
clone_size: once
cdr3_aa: CASSLDRTDTQYF
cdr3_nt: TGTGCCAGCAGCCTAGACCGCACAGATACGCAGTATTTT

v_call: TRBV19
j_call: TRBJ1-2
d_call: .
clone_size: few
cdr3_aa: CASSRTANYGYTF
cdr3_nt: TGTGCCAGTAGTAGGACAGCCAACTATGGCTACACCTTC

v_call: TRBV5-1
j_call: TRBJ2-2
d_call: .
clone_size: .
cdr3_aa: CASSLSSATAGELFF
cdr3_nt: TGCGCCAGCAGCTTGTCGTCGGCAACAGCCGGGGAGCTGTTTTTT

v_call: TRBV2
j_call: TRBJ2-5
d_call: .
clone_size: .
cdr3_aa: CASSEGQIQETQYF
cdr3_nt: TGTGCCAGCAGTGAAGGACAGATTCAAGAGACCCAGTACTTC

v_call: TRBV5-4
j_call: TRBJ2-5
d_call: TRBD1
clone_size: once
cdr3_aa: CASSWGQGTYQETQYF
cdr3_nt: TGTGCCAGCAGCTGGGGACAGGGGACGTACCAAGAGACCCAGTACTTC

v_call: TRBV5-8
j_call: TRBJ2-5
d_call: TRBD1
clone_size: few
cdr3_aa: CASTDRDFGETQYF
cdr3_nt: TGTGCCAGCACGGACAGGGACTTCGGGGAGACCCAGTACTTC

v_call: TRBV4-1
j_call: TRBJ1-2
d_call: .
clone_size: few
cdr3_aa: CASSQDRQGGYGYTF
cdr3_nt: TGCGCCAGCAGCCAAGACAGGCAGGGAGGATATGGCTACACCTTC

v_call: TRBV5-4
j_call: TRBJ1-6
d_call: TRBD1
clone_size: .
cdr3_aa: CASSPDRVNSPLHF
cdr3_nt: TGTGCCAGCAGCCCCGACAGGGTGAATTCACCCCTCCACTTT

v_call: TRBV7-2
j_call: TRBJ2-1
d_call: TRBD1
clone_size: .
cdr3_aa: CASRYPGQTYNEQFF
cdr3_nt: TGTGCCAGCAGATATCCGGGACAGACCTACAATGAGCAGTTCTTC

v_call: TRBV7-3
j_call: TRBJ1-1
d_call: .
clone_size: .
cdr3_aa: CASSLATRIGTEAFF
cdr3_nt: TGTGCCAGCAGCTTAGCGACACGGATAGGAACTGAAGCTTTCTTT

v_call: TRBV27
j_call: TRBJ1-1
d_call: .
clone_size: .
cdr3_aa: CASRGGGTEAFF
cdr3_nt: TGTGCCAGCAGGGGAGGAGGGACTGAAGCTTTCTTT

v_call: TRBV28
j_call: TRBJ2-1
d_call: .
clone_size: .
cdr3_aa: CASSLGLDSPPYNEQFF
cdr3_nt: TGTGCCAGCAGTTTAGGCCTCGACTCGCCGCCGTACAATGAGCAGTTCTTC

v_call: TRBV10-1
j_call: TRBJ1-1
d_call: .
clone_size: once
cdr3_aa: CASSDSSMNTEAFF
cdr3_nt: TGCGCCAGCAGTGACAGTTCCATGAACACTGAAGCTTTCTTT

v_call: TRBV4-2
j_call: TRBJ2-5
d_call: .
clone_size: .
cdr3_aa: CASSHDTSKETQYF
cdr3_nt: TGTGCCAGCAGCCATGACACCAGTAAAGAGACCCAGTACTTC

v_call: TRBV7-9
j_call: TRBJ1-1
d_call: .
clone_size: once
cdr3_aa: CASSIDPRPGAFF
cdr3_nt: TGTGCCAGCAGCATAGATCCGAGGCCTGGGGCTTTCTTT

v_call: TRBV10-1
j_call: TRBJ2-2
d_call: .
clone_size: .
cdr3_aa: CATSQGWTGELFF
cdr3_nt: TGCGCCACCTCGCAGGGATGGACCGGGGAGCTGTTTTTT

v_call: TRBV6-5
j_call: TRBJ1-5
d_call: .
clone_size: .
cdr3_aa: CASTGVGGQPQHF
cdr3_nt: TGTGCCAGCACGGGGGTAGGAGGCCAGCCCCAGCATTTT

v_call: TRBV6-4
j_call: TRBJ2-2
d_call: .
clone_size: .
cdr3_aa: CASSHGVTGELFF
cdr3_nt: TGTGCCAGCAGCCACGGGGTTACCGGGGAGCTGTTTTTT